This TCR beta chain emerged from a study of naive and memory T cell subsets. Notes on the study in general: Potentially, T cell activation and differentiation skew this RNA-based measurement.

Adult healthy volunteers gave 2.5 ml peripheral blood for whole-blood RNA. An oligonucleotide containing a UMI was ligated to the 3' end of TCR cDNA. Input was about 1 to 1,100 ng of DNase-treated total RNA without cell sorting. This clonotype was counted many times. Its antigen is not known. The CDR3 is 12 residues long. With V trimmed by 6 bases and J by 3 bases, 3 bases remained unmatched. The germline V gene encodes CDR1 SQVTM and CDR2 ANQGSEA. Blood and skin TCR RNA was reverse transcribed with alpha and beta constant primers. Ligated cDNA underwent four rounds of PCR with nested alpha and beta constant region primers and SP2. MiXCR, run by TCRdb on the 5' RACE reads, gives a single entry per CDR3 protein. The sample gives about 25,000 distinct CDR3 sequences, around a quarter of which show up once; approximately 1.7% is in the top ten.

The chain combines TRBV29-1 with TRBJ2-7, with 9 bases that match TRBD2. This receptor was taken from a female donor in good health. CDR3 sequence (DNA): TGCAGCGTCGTACTAGCGGGCTACGAGCAGTACTTC. This sequence encodes CSVVLAGYEQYF.